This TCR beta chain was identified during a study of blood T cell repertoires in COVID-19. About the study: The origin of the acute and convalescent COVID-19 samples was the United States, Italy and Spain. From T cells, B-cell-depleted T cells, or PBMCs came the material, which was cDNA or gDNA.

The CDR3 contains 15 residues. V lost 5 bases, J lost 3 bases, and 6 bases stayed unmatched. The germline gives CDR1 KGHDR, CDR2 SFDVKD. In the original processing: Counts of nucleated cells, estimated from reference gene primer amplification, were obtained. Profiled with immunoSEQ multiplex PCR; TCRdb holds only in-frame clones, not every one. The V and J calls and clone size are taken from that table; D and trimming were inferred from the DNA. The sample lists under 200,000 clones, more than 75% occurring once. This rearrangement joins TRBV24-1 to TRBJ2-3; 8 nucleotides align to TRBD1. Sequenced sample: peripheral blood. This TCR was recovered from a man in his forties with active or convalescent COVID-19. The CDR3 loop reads CATSGSQGATDTQYF. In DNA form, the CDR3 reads TGTGCCACCAGTGGTTCCCAGGGGGCAACAGATACGCAGTATTTT.